These 23 T cell receptor beta chains came from one sample sequenced in a study of cytomegalovirus exposure and HLA in healthy donors (dated by TCRdb to about 2017). The library was built by means of the immunoSEQ multiplex PCR assay. The table was pulled from immuneACCESS by TCRdb, which kept in-frame rearrangements only. Such tables lose some clones; where checked, under half of the loss comes from unresolved V genes, and the rest has no known cause. This sample has hundreds of thousands of clones in its table, and just over 85% of those were observed once. The ten largest clones add up to roughly 0.83% of the sample. Sample: PBMCs. The source is a woman between 18 and 29 years old in good health and CMV-seronegative.

About this clone: The sample contains more than one DNA sequence encoding this CDR3. The V and J genes are TRBV30 and TRBJ1-1; 7 bases are shared with TRBD1. The germline V gene encodes CDR1 GTSNPN and CDR2 SVGIG (reference sequence). This CDR3 is built from 13 residues. V lost 2 bases, J lost 2 bases, and 2 bases stayed unmatched. CDR3 region: CAWSRDSNTEAFF. CDR3 DNA sequence: TGTGCCTGGAGTCGGGACAGTAACACTGAAGCTTTCTTT.

CDR3 amino acids: CAWRAWGGLAGREQFF. For the CDR3, the DNA is TGTGCCTGGAGGGCTTGGGGTGGACTAGCGGGGCGTGAGCAGTTCTTC. The J gene is TRBJ2-1, the V gene TRBV30; 12 bases match TRBD2. Germline V gene sequence: CDR1 GTSNPN, CDR2 SVGIG (reference sequence). The CDR3 totals 16 residues. V was pared by 3 bases and J by 9 bases, with 12 bases of the junction left unmatched.

The gene calls are TRBV5-4 and TRBJ1-1; D is possibly TRBD1 (6 bases). Germline CDR1 reads SGHNT; CDR2 reads YYREEE (reference sequence). There are 14 residues in the CDR3. Trimming stripped 7 bases from V and 0 bases from J, with 13 bases between. The DNA for the CDR3 is TGTGCCAGCTCCGAGGGGGTCATGAACACTGAAGCTTTCTTT. Protein: CASSEGVMNTEAFF.

V is TRBV5-6 and J is TRBJ2-2; D ambiguous. The CDR3 is 16 residues long. Trimming shortened V by 3 bases and J by 0 bases, and 12 bases separated the two germline ends. CDR1 is SGHDT and CDR2 is YYEEEE in the germline V gene. The CDR3 nucleotides are TGTGCCAGCAGCTCACCTGGAGACGCGAACACCGGGGAGCTGTTTTTT. Protein product: CASSSPGDANTGELFF.

The chain carries TRBV7-2 and TRBJ2-7, with D perhaps TRBD1 (6 bases). CDR3 size: 13 residues. Trimming pared 7 bases from V and 6 bases from J, leaving 16 bases between. CDR1 is SGHTA, CDR2 FQGNSA, per germline. Here the CDR3 DNA reads TGTGCCAGCACCCGGGACATACGAGCCGAGCAGTACTTC. It yields the protein CASTRDIRAEQYF. The entire variable domain, with the rest obtained from reference TRBV7-2 and TRBJ2-7, is as follows: GAGVSQSPSNKVTEKGKDVELRCDPISGHTALYWYRQSLGQGLEFLIYFQGNSAPDKSGLPSDRFSAERTGGSVSTLTIQRTQQEDSAVYLCASTRDIRAEQYFGPGTRLTVT.

V is TRBV19 and J is TRBJ2-2, with D perhaps TRBD2 (5 bases). The V end was cut by 8 bases, the J end by 3 bases, with 7 bases between. Germline CDR1 LNHDA, CDR2 SQIVND (reference sequence). The CDR3 has 12 residues. The CDR3, as DNA: TGTGCCAGTGGACTCTACACCGGGGAGCTGTTTTTT. This codes for CASGLYTGELFF. The variable domain in full, with the rest retrieved from reference TRBV19 and TRBJ2-2, is DGGITQSPKYLFRKEGQNVTLSCEQNLNHDAMYWYRQDPGQGLRLIYYSQIVNDFQKGDIAEGYSVSREKKESFPLTVTSAQKNPTAFYLCASGLYTGELFFGEGSRLTVL.

The chain's CDR3 is CSVEDEAIGGTEAFF. The CDR3 DNA follows: TGCAGCGTTGAAGATGAGGCTATCGGGGGGACTGAAGCTTTCTTT. The chain is built from TRBV29-1 and TRBJ1-1, with TRBD1 as a possible D gene (5 bases). V lost 0 bases to trimming and J lost 5 bases, with 16 bases between them. Germline V gene data show CDR1 as SQVTM and CDR2 as ANQGSEA. The CDR3 is 15 residues long.

This clone has more than one count but fewer than ten. This chain connects TRBV19 to TRBJ1-2; 9 bases are a match to TRBD1. The germline V gene encodes CDR1 LNHDA and CDR2 SQIVND (reference sequence). The V and J ends lost 6 bases and 6 bases, in that order; junction bases with no gene match: 8. This CDR3 comprises 14 residues. In nucleotides, the CDR3 is TGTGCCAGTAGCGCTCGGGACAGGGTAGATGGCTACACCTTC. Protein product: CASSARDRVDGYTF.

The CDR3 nucleotides are TGTGCCAGCAGTCCTTTATACGAGCAGTACTTC. Its protein is CASSPLYEQYF. The rearrangement joins TRBV6-1 to TRBJ2-7; D is unresolved. CDR3 length: 11 residues. Germline V gene lookup returns CDR1 MNHNS and CDR2 SASEGT. V dropped 5 bases and J dropped 4 bases, with 6 bases sitting between them.

CDR3: CASSRYGEQFF. The CDR3 DNA reads TGTGCCAGCAGCAGATACGGTGAGCAGTTCTTC. V and J are TRBV13 and TRBJ2-1; D gene unclear. Trimming cost V 5 bases and J 9 bases, with 8 bases left between them. The V gene's germline CDR1 is PRHDT and CDR2 FYEKMQ (reference sequence). This CDR3 spans 11 amino acids.

The rearrangement uses TRBV30 and TRBJ1-4; 8 nucleotides line up with TRBD1. This CDR3 region has 14 residues. V was pared by 3 bases and J by 5 bases, with 5 bases of the junction left unmatched. Per germline, CDR1 GTSNPN and CDR2 SVGIG (reference sequence). CDR3 DNA: TGTGCCTGGAGCACCGGGACAGGAAATGAAAAACTGTTTTTT. Its translation is CAWSTGTGNEKLFF.

This chain links TRBV13 with TRBJ2-2; 9 nucleotides align to TRBD2. The CDR3 extends over 17 amino acids. Germline V gene sequence: CDR1 PRHDT, CDR2 FYEKMQ (reference sequence). Germline trimming cut 1 base from V and 5 bases from J; bases unmatched to any gene: 8. The CDR3 here is CASSLVKGLALTGELFF. The DNA of the CDR3 is TGTGCCAGCAGCTTAGTTAAGGGACTAGCTTTAACCGGGGAGCTGTTTTTT.

This clone has only a few counts. The chain recombines TRBV19 with TRBJ1-2; D gene uncertain. The CDR3 contains 13 residues. Trimming removed 0 bases at V and 3 bases at J, with 5 bases between. Per germline, CDR1 LNHDA and CDR2 SQIVND (reference sequence). CDR3 nucleotides: TGTGCCAGTAGTATAGACGAGGACTATGGCTACACCTTC. This translates into CASSIDEDYGYTF.

J is TRBJ2-7 and V is TRBV5-4; 12 nucleotides line up with TRBD2. Germline V gene lookup returns CDR1 SGHNT and CDR2 YYREEE (reference sequence). This CDR3 comprises 17 residues. J gave up 4 bases and V 4 bases, and 12 bases lay outside the gene matches. CDR3 sequence (DNA): TGTGCCAGCAGCACCTATTCGACTAGCGGGAGTTCTTACGAGCAGTACTTC. This translates into CASSTYSTSGSSYEQYF. Full variable domain (rest looked up from reference TRBV5-4 and TRBJ2-7): ETGVTQSPTHLIKTRGQQVTLRCSSQSGHNTVSWYQQALGQGPQFIFQYYREEENGRGNFPPRFSGLQFPNYSSELNVNALELDDSALYLCASSTYSTSGSSYEQYFGPGTRLTVT.

This clone was counted between two and nine times. The CDR3 DNA reads as TGTGCCAGCAAGGGGGCGTACGAGCAGTACTTC. Encoded protein: CASKGAYEQYF. The rearrangement links TRBV2 to TRBJ2-7; 7 nucleotides agree with TRBD1. Germline V gene lookup returns CDR1 SNHLY and CDR2 FYNNEI. With 7 bases clipped from V and 4 bases from J, the junction kept 1 base outside the gene matches. The CDR3 has 11 residues.

The genes are TRBV21-1 and TRBJ2-2; TRBD1, the D gene given by the table, was not confirmed from the DNA. TRBV21-1 is a documented pseudogene. CDR3 length: 14 amino acids. This CDR3 is CASSLQTGTGELFF. The CDR3 region has the DNA TGTGCCAGCAGCCTCCAGACAGGGACCGGGGAGCTGTTTTTT.

This chain links TRBV6-1 with TRBJ2-7; possible D gene TRBD1, 5 bases. This CDR3 is built from 16 residues. Trimming shortened V by 4 bases and J by 4 bases, and 20 bases separated the two germline ends. The germline gives CDR1 MNHNS, CDR2 SASEGT. CDR3 DNA sequence: TGTGCCAGCAGTGCCCGCATTACTCAGGGTGGGTACGAGCAGTACTTC. Protein sequence: CASSARITQGGYEQYF.

This clone has more than one count but fewer than ten. The V and J genes are TRBV18 and TRBJ1-6; D not resolved. This CDR3 region has 15 residues. CDR1 is KGHSH and CDR2 is LQKENI in the germline V gene. V dropped 3 bases and J dropped 3 bases, with 9 bases sitting between them. The CDR3 bases are TGTGCCAGCTCACCCGGTGGTCTCTATAATTCACCCCTCCACTTT. Protein sequence: CASSPGGLYNSPLHF.

This clone was seen a single time. The chain recombines TRBV28 with TRBJ2-1; TRBD2 agrees at 9 bases. With 5 bases clipped from V and 6 bases from J, the junction kept 5 bases outside the gene matches. In germline, CDR1 is MDHEN, CDR2 SYDVKM. There are 14 residues in the CDR3. The chain's CDR3 is CASSPEREVNEQFF. The CDR3 DNA reads TGTGCCAGCAGTCCAGAGCGGGAGGTCAATGAGCAGTTCTTC.

The CDR3 nucleotides read TGTGCCGCCTCCCAAACAGGGTCCCAATTTTACGAGCAGTACTTC. Encoded protein: CAASQTGSQFYEQYF. The rearrangement links TRBV27 to TRBJ2-7; the D gene is possibly TRBD1 (6 bases). Germline CDR1 and CDR2: MNHEY and SMNVEV (reference sequence). The V end was cut by 11 bases, the J end by 4 bases, with 24 bases between. The CDR3 has 15 residues.

CDR3 bases: TGTGCCAGCAGGCCCTCCCCAGGGGCGAATAATGAAAAACTGTTTTTT. Its protein is CASRPSPGANNEKLFF. The chain links TRBV11-2 to TRBJ1-4, with D perhaps TRBD1 (6 bases). Germline lookup yields CDR1 SGHAT and CDR2 FQNNGV. V shed 6 bases and J shed 4 bases, with 18 bases lying between them. The CDR3 sequence is 16 residues long. Together with reference TRBV11-2 and TRBJ1-4, the CDR3 gives the full variable domain: EAGVAQSPRYKIIEKRQSVAFWCNPISGHATLYWYQQILGQGPKLLIQFQNNGVVDDSQLPKDRFSAERLKGVDSTLKIQPAKLEDSAVYLCASRPSPGANNEKLFFGSGTQLSVL.

The V and J genes are TRBV29-1 and TRBJ1-1, with a possible D match to TRBD1 (5 bases). V dropped 3 bases and J dropped 4 bases, with 12 bases sitting between them. The germline CDR1 and CDR2 sequences are SQVTM and ANQGSEA. The CDR3 extends over 13 amino acids. The CDR3 sequence: CSVEKGRGTEAFF. The DNA of the CDR3 is TGCAGCGTTGAGAAGGGAAGGGGCACTGAAGCTTTCTTT.

The chain couples TRBV4-1 to TRBJ1-4, with D perhaps TRBD1 (6 bases). The CDR3 is made up of 16 amino acids. With 4 bases removed from V and 8 bases from J, the gap between germline ends came to 20 bases. Germline CDR1 is MGHRA and CDR2 is YSYEKL. The CDR3 spells CASSPQGGGIEEKLFF. For the CDR3, the DNA is TGCGCCAGCAGCCCACAGGGCGGCGGAATAGAGGAAAAACTGTTTTTT.